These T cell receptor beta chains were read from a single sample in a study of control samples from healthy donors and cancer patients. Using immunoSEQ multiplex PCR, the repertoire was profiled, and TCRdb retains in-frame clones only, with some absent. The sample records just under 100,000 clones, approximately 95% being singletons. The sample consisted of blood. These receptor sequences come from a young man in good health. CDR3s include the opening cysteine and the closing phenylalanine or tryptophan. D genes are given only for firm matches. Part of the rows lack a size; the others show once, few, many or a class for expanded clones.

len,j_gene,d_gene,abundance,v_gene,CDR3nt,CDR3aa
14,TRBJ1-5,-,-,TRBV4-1,TGCGCCAGCAGCAAACAGATAAGCAATCAGCCCCAGCATTTT,CASSKQISNQPQHF
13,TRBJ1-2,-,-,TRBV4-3,TGCGCCAGCAGCCAAGATTTACTGGGGGGCTACACCTTC,CASSQDLLGGYTF
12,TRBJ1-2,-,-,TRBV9,TGTGCCAGCAGCCCTGCCCGTGACGGCTACACCTTC,CASSPARDGYTF
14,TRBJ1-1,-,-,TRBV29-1,TGCAGCGCCCTACGCGGGGCCCCCGGCATCGAAGCTTTCTTT,CSALRGAPGIEAFF
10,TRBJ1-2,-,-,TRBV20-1,TGCAGTGCTACAGGTCATGGCTACACCTTC,CSATGHGYTF
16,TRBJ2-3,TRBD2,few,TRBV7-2,TGTGCCAGCAGCAGGACTAGCGGGAGTTATGCAGATACGCAGTATTTT,CASSRTSGSYADTQYF
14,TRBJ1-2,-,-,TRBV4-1,TGCGCCAGCAGCCAAAGCGCAGGGGCCTATGGCTACACCTTC,CASSQSAGAYGYTF
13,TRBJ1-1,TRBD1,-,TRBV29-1,TGCAGCGGGGTAGACAGGGCGAACACTGAAGCTTTCTTT,CSGVDRANTEAFF
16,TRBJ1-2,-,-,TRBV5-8,TGTGCCAGCAGCCCATACGGGGCCGGGAGGGCATATGGCTACACCTTC,CASSPYGAGRAYGYTF
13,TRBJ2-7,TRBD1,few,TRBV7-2,TGTGCCAGCAGCACCTGGACAGGGAACGAGCAGTACTTC,CASSTWTGNEQYF
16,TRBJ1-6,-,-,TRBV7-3,TGTGCCAGCAGCTTAAAACCGCAGGGTCTAAATTCACCCCTCCACTTT,CASSLKPQGLNSPLHF
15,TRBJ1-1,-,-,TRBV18,TGTGCCAGCTCACCATATCTTGCTGGGGCCACTGAAGCTTTCTTT,CASSPYLAGATEAFF
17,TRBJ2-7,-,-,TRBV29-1,TGCAGCGTTGAAGGGGACGATAGCGAGGAGCATACCTACGAGCAGTACTTC,CSVEGDDSEEHTYEQYF
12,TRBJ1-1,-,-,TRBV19,TGTGCCAGTAGTCATAAGGGCAGGGTGGCTTTCTTT,CASSHKGRVAFF
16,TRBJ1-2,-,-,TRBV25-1,TGTGCCAGCAGTGAATTCATCAGCCGGGAGGACTATGGCTACACCTTC,CASSEFISREDYGYTF
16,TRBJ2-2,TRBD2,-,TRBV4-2,TGTGCCAGCAGCCCTCCTAGCGGGGGAAACACCGGGGAGCTGTTTTTT,CASSPPSGGNTGELFF
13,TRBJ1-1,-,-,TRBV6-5,TGTGCCAGCATCGAAGGGGGGAGGACTGAAGCTTTCTTT,CASIEGGRTEAFF
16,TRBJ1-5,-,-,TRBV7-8,TGTGCCAGCAGCGCACCCCAGGAGTCTTCCAATCAGCCCCAGCATTTT,CASSAPQESSNQPQHF
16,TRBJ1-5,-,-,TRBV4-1,TGCGCCAGCAGCCAAGACCCAGGGGAAAGTTATCAGCCCCAGCATTTT,CASSQDPGESYQPQHF
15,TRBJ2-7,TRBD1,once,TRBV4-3,TGCGCCAGCAGCCACAGAACCGGGACAGCCTACGAGCAGTACTTC,CASSHRTGTAYEQYF
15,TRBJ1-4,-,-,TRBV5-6,TGTGCCAGCAGCTTGGCGACGGAGGTTATAGAAAAACTGTTTTTT,CASSLATEVIEKLFF
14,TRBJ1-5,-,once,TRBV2,TGTGCCAGCAGTGGGAGCCACGGCGGACAGCCCCAGCATTTT,CASSGSHGGQPQHF
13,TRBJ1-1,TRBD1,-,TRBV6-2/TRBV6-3,TGTGCCAGCAGCAGACAGGGCGATAATGAAGCTTTCTTT,CASSRQGDNEAFF
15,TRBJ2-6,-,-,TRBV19,TGTGCCAGTAGAGGCGATCACTCTGGGGCCAACGTCCTGACTTTC,CASRGDHSGANVLTF
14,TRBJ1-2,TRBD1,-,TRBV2,TGTGCCAGCAGAGAGGGGACAGGGCGATATGGCTACACCTTC,CASREGTGRYGYTF